This T cell receptor beta chain was identified in a study of naive and memory T cell subsets. The SP2 primer and nested alpha and beta constant region primers amplified ligated cDNA in four rounds. Blood and skin TCR RNA was reverse transcribed with alpha and beta constant primers. TCRdb fed the 5' RACE reads into MiXCR, producing one record per CDR3 protein. The sample contains more than 45,000 distinct CDR3 sequences, roughly 4.7% of which appear only once. A UMI-containing oligonucleotide was joined by 3' ligation to the TCR cDNA template. Cells were not sorted; total RNA input targeted about 1 to 1000 ng. The sample holds many counts of this clonotype. The clonotype originates from a female donor in good health.

The CDR3 region has the DNA TGTGCCAGCAGTTCCGGGACAGGGAGCCACTACGAGCAGTACTTC. Encoded protein: CASSSGTGSHYEQYF. This chain connects TRBV27 to TRBJ2-7; 9 nucleotides align to TRBD1. V was clipped by 4 bases and J by 3 bases; unmatched bases: 7. The CDR3 sequence is 15 residues long. CDR1 and CDR2 from the germline V gene are MNHEY and SMNVEV (reference sequence).